The 9 T cell receptor beta chains listed next were all sequenced from one sample in a study of T cell clones after liver transplantation. Using immunoSEQ multiplex PCR, the repertoire was profiled, and TCRdb retains in-frame clones only, with some absent. The table has about 51,000 clones, approximately 87% seen once. The specimen was CD8+ T cells from blood, collected 12 months after liver transplant. The receptor set was obtained from a human patient who received a liver transplant. Some T cells may possibly be graft donor cells.

The genes are TRBV5-3 and TRBJ1-2; TRBD1 aligns across 8 bases. TRBV5-3 is flagged as an ORF with uncertain function. There are 14 residues in the CDR3. The V and J ends lost 8 bases and 7 bases, in that order; junction bases with no gene match: 13. As DNA, the CDR3 is TGTGCCAGCAGACCTACAGGGGGTTCGGTTGGCTACACCTTC. This sequence encodes CASRPTGGSVGYTF.

The chain uses TRBV4-1 and TRBJ2-2, with 9 bases that match TRBD2. The V and J ends lost 8 bases and 5 bases, in that order; junction bases with no gene match: 9. This CDR3 has 15 amino acids. CDR1 and CDR2 from the germline V gene are MGHRA and YSYEKL. CDR3 sequence (DNA): TGCGCCAGCCACTTAGCGGGAGATGAGACCGGGGAGCTGTTTTTT. Amino acids: CASHLAGDETGELFF.

CDR3 bases: TGTGCCAGCAGTTTAAGGAGCACAGCGGGAGGAAGGAGTATGGGGGTTGAGCAGTTCTTC. This sequence encodes CASSLRSTAGGRSMGVEQFF. This chain uses TRBV27 with TRBJ2-1; 9 bases match TRBD2. CDR1 and CDR2 from the germline V gene are MNHEY and SMNVEV (reference sequence). V lost 2 bases to trimming and J lost 9 bases; unmatched junction nucleotides: 23. This CDR3 has 20 residues.

The V and J genes are TRBV7-9 and TRBJ1-1, with a possible D match to TRBD1 (5 bases). The V gene lost 5 bases and the J gene lost 8 bases, with 12 bases spanning the gap. The CDR3 runs 12 residues. Germline V gene lookup returns CDR1 SEHNR and CDR2 FQNEAQ (reference sequence). The CDR3 nucleotides are TGTGCCAGCAGCCTACTAGGGACGGAAGCTTTCTTT. Translation: CASSLLGTEAFF. The variable domain in full, with the rest retrieved from reference TRBV7-9 and TRBJ1-1, is DTGVSQNPRHKITKRGQNVTFRCDPISEHNRLYWYRQTLGQGPEFLTYFQNEAQLEKSRLLSDRFSAERPKGSFSTLEIQRTEQGDSAMYLCASSLLGTEAFFGQGTRLTVV.

The V gene is TRBV7-8, the J gene TRBJ2-7, with D hard to call. The CDR3 totals 17 residues. The germline gives CDR1 SGHVS, CDR2 FQNEAQ. V was cut by 5 bases and J by 5 bases, with 25 bases left in between. Here the CDR3 reads CASSSEKVPLRYDEQYF. The DNA of the CDR3 is TGTGCCAGCAGCAGTGAGAAAGTTCCCCTTAGGTACGACGAGCAGTACTTC.

The genes are TRBV2 and TRBJ2-2; D is unclear. Germline loops: CDR1 SNHLY, CDR2 FYNNEI. The CDR3 spans 15 residues. V was cut by 2 bases and J by 3 bases, with 10 bases left in between. The CDR3 nucleotides read TGTGCCAGCAGTGAACCACTCGTGTACACCGGGGAGCTGTTTTTT. Amino acids: CASSEPLVYTGELFF.

This chain links TRBV7-2 with TRBJ2-1; 9 bases fit TRBD2. There are 14 residues in the CDR3. Per germline, CDR1 SGHTA and CDR2 FQGNSA. The V and J ends lost 10 bases and 6 bases, in that order; junction bases with no gene match: 10. CDR3 nucleotide sequence: TGTGCCATGCGGGCGGGAGGGCCATCCAATGAGCAGTTCTTC. Translated, it gives CAMRAGGPSNEQFF.

V and J are TRBV13 and TRBJ1-2; D ambiguous. This CDR3 contains 15 residues. Germline CDR1 PRHDT, CDR2 FYEKMQ (reference sequence). The germline V and J ends were trimmed by 0 bases and 5 bases, with 13 bases remaining between them. For the CDR3, the DNA is TGTGCCAGCAGCTTAGGGCGGGCAGTCCCATATGGCTACACCTTC. It translates to CASSLGRAVPYGYTF.

The chain is built from TRBV10-3 and TRBJ1-5, with TRBD1 matching over 8 bases. Germline V CDR1 and CDR2: ENHRY, SYGVKD. With V trimmed by 6 bases and J by 4 bases, 5 bases remained unmatched. The CDR3 length is 14 residues. This CDR3 reads CAISPDRGNQPQHF. CDR3 nucleotide sequence: TGTGCCATCAGCCCCGACAGGGGAAATCAGCCCCAGCATTTT.